This T cell receptor beta chain was recorded in a study of tumor-infiltrating lymphocytes in primary liver carcinoma. Study background: The neoplasms were of stage T1-T3 N0M0, with dimensions of about 4.2 to 10 cm across. General observations from the study: The 250 largest clones made up significantly more of tumor than blood repertoires (p = 0.039). Reduced overlap was seen in tumor-adjacent and tumor-blood pairs versus tumor region pairs.

Between roughly 17 and 30 mg of unsorted bulk tissue served as the source from which RNA and DNA were co-extracted. The authors made TCR beta cDNA from around 500 ng total RNA with a constant-region primer. A slightly modified ARM-PCR protocol with three nested multiplex PCR rounds produced these TCR beta libraries. A single record per CDR3 protein comes from TCRdb applying MiXCR to the multiplex PCR reads. The data hold roughly 53,000 distinct CDR3 sequences, with about 70% observed a single time. As for this clonotype: Its specificity is unknown. The junction departs from the called germline gene at one end, perhaps through a read error.

The sequence came from a man aged 35-49 years with primary liver carcinoma and hepatitis B virus infection. Sequenced input: liver tumor tissue from sampling region 2. Noted subset: tumor region T2, inferior pole.

CDR3 nucleotide sequence: TGTGCCAGCAGCTTAGAGAGACTAGCGCGGACAGATACGCATTATTTT. As protein: CASSLERLARTDTHYF. The chain links TRBV11-2 to TRBJ2-3, with TRBD2 identical over 8 bases. The V gene's germline CDR1 is SGHAT and CDR2 FQNNGV. The CDR3 is 16 amino acids.